The 2 T cell receptor beta chains listed next were all sequenced from one sample in a study of post-analysis software for immune sequencing data. Incorporated into the TCR beta cDNA libraries were unique molecular identifiers, which served to reduce PCR and sequencing biases. TCRdb ran MiXCR on the PCR reads and lists one entry per CDR3 protein. Here the sample spans over 150,000 distinct CDR3 sequences, around 36% being singletons. The sample consisted of blood, taken after autologous hematopoietic stem cell transplantation. These receptor sequences come from a girl aged 5 to 17 with multiple sclerosis.

The sample holds a few counts of this clonotype. The rearrangement uses TRBV10-3 and TRBJ2-7; either TRBD1 or TRBD2 may fit D (6 bases each). This CDR3 contains 14 residues. Germline CDR1 and CDR2: ENHRY and SYGVKD. Trimming cost V 2 bases and J 4 bases, with 12 bases left between them. This chain's CDR3 is CAISEAGGLYEQYF. DNA for the CDR3: TGTGCCATCAGTGAGGCTGGGGGGCTGTACGAGCAGTACTTC.

A few counts support this clonotype. The rearrangement joins TRBV6-2 or TRBV6-3 to TRBJ1-6, with no clear D. CDR1 is MNHEY, CDR2 SVGEGT, per germline. This CDR3 comprises 16 residues. The V gene lost 4 bases and the J gene lost 0 bases, with 10 bases spanning the gap. CDR3: CASSFVTSSYNSPLHF. As DNA, the CDR3 is TGTGCCAGCAGTTTTGTGACTAGCTCCTATAATTCACCCCTCCACTTT.